This T cell receptor beta chain derives from a study of blood T cell repertoires in COVID-19 (dated by TCRdb to 2020 to 2021). In terms of the full investigation: Collaborator samples came from the United States, Italy and Spain and covered acute and convalescent phases of COVID-19. The material from the prospective study consisted of cDNA or gDNA derived from T cells, B-cell-depleted T cells, or PBMCs. Deeply sampled blood TCRbeta repertoires from subjects exposed to, actively infected with, or recovered from COVID-19 were included in the dataset. The repertoires were released in a freely available public database meant as a resource for research on the immune response to SARS-CoV-2. Samples were obtained from the ongoing ImmuneRACE study (first 160 participants) and from roughly 1,300 subjects provided by 6 global collaborators. The sample metadata nearly always contained a de-identified subject ID, COVID-19 status, age in years and sex. Where HLA class I and class II types were available, the types were taken from metadata supplied by the sample provider, not from assay-based typing. General study outcomes and caveats: The amount of clinical and demographic metadata varied by source and participant and was provided uncurated.

The immunoSEQ Assay, a bias-controlled multiplex PCR, was used to amplify TCRbeta CDR3 regions from genomic DNA. As for the original processing: Nucleated cell counts per sample were estimated from amplification of reference gene primers within the assay. Sequence reads were collapsed and filtered to measure the absolute abundance of every unique TCRbeta CDR3 rearrangement. Productive Simpson clonality was computed per sample as the square root of Simpson's diversity index over productive rearrangements. TCRdb stores this immuneACCESS table with in-frame sequences only. Part of the clones is absent; in the studies checked, under half of the shortfall reflects unresolved V genes, and no reason is known for the rest. V and J calls and clone size are those listed in that table; D and trimming were worked out from the DNA. A total of tens of thousands of clones appear in this sample, about 80% of them only once. The top ten clonotypes cover roughly 4% of the sample.

The collaborating institutions used their own protocols to collect whole blood in K2EDTA tubes. For TCRbeta analysis, collaborators shipped samples in one of three forms: frozen whole blood, isolated PBMCs, or DNA extracted from either of those sample types. V loses 6 bases at its end and J loses 3 bases; junction bases beyond the gene matches: 8. In the germline V gene, CDR1 corresponds to MNHEY and CDR2 to SVGAGI. The CDR3 runs 14 residues from the cysteine to the phenylalanine. The sequence is cut down to CDR3 DNA, 42 bases in frame from base 1. Of note for this clone: What this receptor recognizes is not known. Per-nucleotide qualities are absent, and no much larger clonotype sits a single base away.

Sequenced input: peripheral blood. The chain joins TRBV6-5 to TRBJ2-7, with 7 bases in between that match TRBD1. The receptor comes from a woman aged 45-60 years with acute or convalescent COVID-19. The CDR3 protein: CASSFQGQVYEQYF. The nucleotide sequence reads as follows: TGTGCCAGCAGCTTTCAAGGACAGGTCTACGAGCAGTACTTC.